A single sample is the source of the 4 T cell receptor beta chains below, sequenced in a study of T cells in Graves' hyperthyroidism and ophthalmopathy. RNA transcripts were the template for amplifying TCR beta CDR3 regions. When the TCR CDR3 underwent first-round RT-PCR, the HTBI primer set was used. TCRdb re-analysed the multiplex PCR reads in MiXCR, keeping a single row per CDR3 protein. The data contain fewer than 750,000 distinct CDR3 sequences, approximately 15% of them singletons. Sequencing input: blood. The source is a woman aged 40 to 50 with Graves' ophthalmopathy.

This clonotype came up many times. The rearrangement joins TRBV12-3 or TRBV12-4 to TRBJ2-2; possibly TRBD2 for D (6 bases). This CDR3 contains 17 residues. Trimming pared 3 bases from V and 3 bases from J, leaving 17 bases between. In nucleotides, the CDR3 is TGTGCCAGCAGTTTGATTTGGGGGGAGGTGGACACCGGGGAGCTGTTTTTT. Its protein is CASSLIWGEVDTGELFF.

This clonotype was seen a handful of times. The CDR3 here is CASSPPRLNTGELFF. The CDR3 DNA is TGTGCCAGCTCACCTCCGAGACTAAACACCGGGGAGCTGTTTTTT. V usage is TRBV18 and J usage is TRBJ2-2, with TRBD2 as a possible D gene (5 bases). Germline CDR1 is KGHSH and CDR2 is LQKENI. The CDR3 covers 15 residues. Trimming cost V 3 bases and J 2 bases, with 10 bases left between them.

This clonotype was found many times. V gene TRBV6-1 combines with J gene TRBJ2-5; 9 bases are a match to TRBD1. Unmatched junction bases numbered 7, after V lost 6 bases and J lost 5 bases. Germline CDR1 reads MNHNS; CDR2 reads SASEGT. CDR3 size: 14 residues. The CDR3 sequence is CASSTDRGPETQYF. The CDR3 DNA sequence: TGTGCCAGCAGCACGGACAGGGGCCCTGAGACCCAGTACTTC.

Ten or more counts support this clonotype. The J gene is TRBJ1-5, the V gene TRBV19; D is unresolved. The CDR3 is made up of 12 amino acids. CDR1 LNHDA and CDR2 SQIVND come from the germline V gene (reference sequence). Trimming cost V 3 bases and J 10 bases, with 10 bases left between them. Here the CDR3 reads CASSIPPKPQHF. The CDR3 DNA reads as TGTGCCAGTAGTATCCCTCCCAAACCCCAGCATTTT.